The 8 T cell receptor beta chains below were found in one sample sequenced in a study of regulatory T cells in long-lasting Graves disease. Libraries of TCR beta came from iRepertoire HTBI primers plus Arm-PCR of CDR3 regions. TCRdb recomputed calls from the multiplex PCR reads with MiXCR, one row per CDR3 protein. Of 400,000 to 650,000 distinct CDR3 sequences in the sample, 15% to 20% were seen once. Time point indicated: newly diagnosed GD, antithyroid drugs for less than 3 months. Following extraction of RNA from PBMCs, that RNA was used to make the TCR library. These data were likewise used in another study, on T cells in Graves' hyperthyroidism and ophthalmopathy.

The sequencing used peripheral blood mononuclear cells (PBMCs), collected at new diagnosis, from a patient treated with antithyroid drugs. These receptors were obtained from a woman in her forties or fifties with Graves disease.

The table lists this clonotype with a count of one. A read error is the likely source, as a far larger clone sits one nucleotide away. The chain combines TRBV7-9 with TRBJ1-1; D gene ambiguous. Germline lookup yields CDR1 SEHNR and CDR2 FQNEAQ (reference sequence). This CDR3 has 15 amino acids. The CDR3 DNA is TGTGCCGGCAGCCTCAAGGATACGCGGGCCACTGAAGCTTTCTTT. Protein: CAGSLKDTRATEAFF. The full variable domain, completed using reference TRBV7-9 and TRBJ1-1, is DTGVSQNPRHKITKRGQNVTFRCDPISEHNRLYWYRQTLGQGPEFLTYFQNEAQLEKSRLLSDRFSAERPKGSFSTLEIQRTEQGDSAMYLCAGSLKDTRATEAFFGQGTRLTVV.

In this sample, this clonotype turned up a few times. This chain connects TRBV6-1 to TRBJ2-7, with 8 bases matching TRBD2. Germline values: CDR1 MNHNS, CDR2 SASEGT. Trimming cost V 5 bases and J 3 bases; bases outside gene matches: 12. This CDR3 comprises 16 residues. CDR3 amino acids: CASSQSTSGGNYEQYF. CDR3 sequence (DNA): TGTGCCAGCAGTCAGTCAACTAGCGGAGGAAACTACGAGCAGTACTTC.

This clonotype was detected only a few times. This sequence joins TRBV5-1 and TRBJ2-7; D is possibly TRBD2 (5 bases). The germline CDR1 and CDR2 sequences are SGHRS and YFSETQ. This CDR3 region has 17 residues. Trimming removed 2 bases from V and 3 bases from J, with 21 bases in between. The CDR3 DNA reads TGCGCCAGCAGCTTTGAGAATCGAGTGGGAGATCTCTACGAGCAGTACTTC. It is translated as CASSFENRVGDLYEQYF.

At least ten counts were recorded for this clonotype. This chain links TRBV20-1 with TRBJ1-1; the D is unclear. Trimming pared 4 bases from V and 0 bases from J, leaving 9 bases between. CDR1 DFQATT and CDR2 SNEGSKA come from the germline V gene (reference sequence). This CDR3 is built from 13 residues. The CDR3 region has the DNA TGCAGTGCTAACAATCGCTTGAACACTGAAGCTTTCTTT. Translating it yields CSANNRLNTEAFF.

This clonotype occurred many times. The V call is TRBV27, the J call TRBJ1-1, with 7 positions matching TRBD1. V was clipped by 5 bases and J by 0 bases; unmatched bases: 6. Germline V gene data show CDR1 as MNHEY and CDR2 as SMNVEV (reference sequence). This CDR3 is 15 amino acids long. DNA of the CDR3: TGTGCCAGCAGTCTCGGGACAGTCATGAACACTGAAGCTTTCTTT. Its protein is CASSLGTVMNTEAFF.

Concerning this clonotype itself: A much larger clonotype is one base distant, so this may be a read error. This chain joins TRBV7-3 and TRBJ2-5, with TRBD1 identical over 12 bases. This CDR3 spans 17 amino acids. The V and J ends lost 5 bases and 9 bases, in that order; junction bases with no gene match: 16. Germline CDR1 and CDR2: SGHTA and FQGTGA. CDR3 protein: CASSKNSGQGAREAQYF. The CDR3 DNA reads TGTGCCAGCAGCAAAAATTCGGGACAGGGGGCGCGTGAGGCCCAGTACTTC.

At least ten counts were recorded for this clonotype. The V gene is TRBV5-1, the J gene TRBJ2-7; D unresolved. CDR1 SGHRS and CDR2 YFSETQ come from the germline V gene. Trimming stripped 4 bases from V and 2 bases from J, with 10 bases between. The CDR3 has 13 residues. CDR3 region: CASSTMAPYEQYF. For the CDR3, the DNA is TGCGCCAGCAGCACGATGGCCCCCTACGAGCAGTACTTC.

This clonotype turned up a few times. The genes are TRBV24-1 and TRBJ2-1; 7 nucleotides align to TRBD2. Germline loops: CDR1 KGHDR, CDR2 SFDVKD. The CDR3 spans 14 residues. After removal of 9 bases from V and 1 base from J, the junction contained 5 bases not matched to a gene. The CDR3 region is CATGEGGSYNEQFF. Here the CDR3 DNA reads TGTGCCACCGGGGAGGGAGGTTCCTACAATGAGCAGTTCTTC.